Shown below are 25 T cell receptor beta chains from a single sample sequenced in a study of blood T cells in healthy people across ages. Through a sample-barcoded 5' primer and a J-beta primer mix, a second PCR was run for about 6 to 11 cycles. TCRdb recomputed calls from the 5' RACE reads with MiXCR, one row per CDR3 protein. The sample shows around 1,700,000 distinct CDR3 sequences, 28% of them seen only once. Sequenced: blood. These receptors all come from a young woman in good health.

A few counts support this clonotype. The rearrangement joins TRBV29-1 to TRBJ2-7, with 7 bases that match TRBD2. The CDR3 is 15 amino acids. CDR1 is SQVTM, CDR2 ANQGSEA, per germline. With 3 bases clipped from V and 3 bases from J, the junction kept 11 bases outside the gene matches. CDR3 protein: CSVDLAAFGVYEQYF. CDR3 DNA: TGCAGCGTTGACCTAGCGGCTTTTGGAGTCTACGAGCAGTACTTC.

The chain uses TRBV6-6 and TRBJ2-1; 10 bases align to TRBD2. J gave up 7 bases and V 0 bases, and 6 bases lay outside the gene matches. From germline, CDR1 is MNHNY and CDR2 SVGAGI (reference sequence). This CDR3 has 16 amino acids. CDR3 bases: TGTGCCAGCAGTTACTCAGGACTAGCGGCCCAGAATGAGCAGTTCTTC. Protein: CASSYSGLAAQNEQFF.

In its sample, this clonotype was seen a few times. The V call is TRBV6-4, the J call TRBJ2-1, with TRBD1 matching 8 bases. The germline V gene has CDR1 MRHNA and CDR2 SNTAGT. The junction had 23 bases not matched to a gene; V was cut back by 0 bases and J by 4 bases. The CDR3 consists of 22 residues. The CDR3: CASSDSEWGPGGIPRGYNEQFF. DNA of the CDR3: TGTGCCAGCAGTGACTCGGAATGGGGCCCAGGGGGCATCCCCCGGGGTTACAATGAGCAGTTCTTC.

Only a few counts were recorded for this clonotype. This chain links TRBV6-1 with TRBJ1-1; unclear D gene. The CDR3 contains 14 residues. With 3 bases removed from V and 0 bases from J, the gap between germline ends came to 8 bases. Per the germline V gene, CDR1 is MNHNS and CDR2 is SASEGT. The CDR3 region is CASSDRYLNTEAFF. CDR3 nucleotide sequence: TGTGCCAGCAGTGATCGTTATTTGAACACTGAAGCTTTCTTT.

The table lists this clonotype with a few counts. V is TRBV25-1 and J is TRBJ2-5; the match to TRBD1 covers 7 bases. The CDR3 spans 16 residues. With V trimmed by 1 base and J by 1 base, 6 bases remained unmatched. The V gene's germline CDR1 is MGHDK and CDR2 SYGVNS. As DNA, the CDR3 is TGTGCCAGCAGTGAATCGGGACAGACGATCCAAGAGACCCAGTACTTC. It translates to CASSESGQTIQETQYF. The whole variable domain, remainder taken from reference TRBV25-1 and TRBJ2-5, is EADIYQTPRYLVIGTGKKITLECSQTMGHDKMYWYQQDPGMELHLIHYSYGVNSTEKGDLSSESTVSRIRTEHFPLTLESARPSHTSQYLCASSESGQTIQETQYFGPGTRLLVL.

This clonotype turned up a few times. The chain couples TRBV12-3 or TRBV12-4 to TRBJ2-7, with 7 bases aligning to TRBD1. The V and J ends lost 5 bases and 3 bases, in that order; junction bases with no gene match: 10. This CDR3 has 15 residues. CDR3 DNA: TGTGCCAGCAGTCAACCGGACAGGTCCGACTACGAGCAGTACTTC. Its translation is CASSQPDRSDYEQYF.

This clonotype was picked up many times. The chain is built from TRBV7-6 and TRBJ2-7, with D uncertain. From germline, CDR1 is SGHVS and CDR2 FNYEAQ. The V end lost 4 bases, the J end lost 3 bases, and 10 bases lay between the germline ends. CDR3 length equals 13 residues. The CDR3 DNA is TGTGCCAGCAGCTCCCAATTCGACTACGAGCAGTACTTC. Encoded protein: CASSSQFDYEQYF.

This clonotype was found a few times. CDR3 protein: CASSPPGLAEYNEQFF. The CDR3, as DNA: TGTGCCAGCAGCCCCCCCGGGCTAGCGGAGTACAATGAGCAGTTCTTC. V and J are TRBV11-2 and TRBJ2-1, with 7 nucleotides matching TRBD2. Germline CDR1 SGHAT, CDR2 FQNNGV. The CDR3 has 16 amino acids. The V and J ends lost 5 bases and 4 bases, in that order; junction bases with no gene match: 11.

The genes are TRBV12-3 or TRBV12-4 and TRBJ2-3, with D possibly being TRBD2 (5 bases). The CDR3 runs 14 residues. The CDR3: CVGSIRLYTDTQYF. CDR3 DNA sequence: TGTGTCGGCAGTATCAGACTATACACAGATACGCAGTATTTT.

The J gene is TRBJ2-2, the V gene TRBV25-1, with TRBD1 matching over 7 bases. With 7 bases clipped from V and 3 bases from J, the junction kept 11 bases outside the gene matches. Germline values: CDR1 MGHDK, CDR2 SYGVNS. The length of the CDR3 is 16 residues. This CDR3 reads CASILPPGTDTGELFF. DNA of the CDR3: TGTGCCAGCATCCTCCCCCCCGGGACAGACACCGGGGAGCTGTTTTTT.

This clonotype was found many times. This chain uses TRBV5-1 with TRBJ2-5; D unresolved. Germline V CDR1 and CDR2: SGHRS, YFSETQ. Trimming shortened V by 0 bases and J by 2 bases, and 11 bases separated the two germline ends. The CDR3 covers 15 residues. CDR3 sequence: CASSLAERIQETQYF. The CDR3 nucleotides read TGCGCCAGCAGCTTGGCCGAACGCATACAAGAGACCCAGTACTTC.

This clonotype was counted only a few times. Its ends do not fully match the called genes, so a read error is possible. V gene TRBV29-1 combines with J gene TRBJ1-3; D remains unclear. The germline gives CDR1 SQVTM, CDR2 ANQGSEA. There are 13 residues in the CDR3. The CDR3 sequence: CSGEEFSGNTIYF. The DNA for the CDR3 is TGCAGCGGTGAAGAGTTCTCTGGAAACACCATATATTTT.

This clonotype occurred many times. V gene TRBV24-1 combines with J gene TRBJ2-1, with 7 bases lining up with TRBD1. Per germline, CDR1 KGHDR and CDR2 SFDVKD. With 4 bases clipped from V and 3 bases from J, the junction kept 8 bases outside the gene matches. This CDR3 has 16 residues. Written as DNA, the CDR3 is TGTGCCACCAGTGACACAAACAGGGGTGGCTACAATGAGCAGTTCTTC. This sequence encodes CATSDTNRGGYNEQFF.

In its sample, this clonotype was seen many times. The gene calls are TRBV9 and TRBJ2-5; a possible D gene is TRBD1 (6 bases). V was cut by 4 bases and J by 3 bases, with 19 bases left in between. Germline V gene lookup returns CDR1 SGDLS and CDR2 YYNGEE. The CDR3 consists of 16 residues. CDR3 in amino acids: CASSPPRYSGEETQYF. DNA of the CDR3: TGTGCCAGCAGCCCGCCACGGTATTCAGGGGAAGAGACCCAGTACTTC.

This chain uses TRBV29-1 with TRBJ1-5; D ambiguous. CDR1 and CDR2 (germline): SQVTM, ANQGSEA. Trimming pared 6 bases from V and 2 bases from J, leaving 11 bases between. This CDR3 is 13 amino acids long. The CDR3 DNA is TGCAGCGTCACGACTGGGGGCAATCAGCCCCAGCATTTT. It translates to CSVTTGGNQPQHF. The variable domain in full, with the rest retrieved from reference TRBV29-1 and TRBJ1-5, is SAVISQKPSRDICQRGTSLTIQCQVDSQVTMMFWYRQQPGQSLTLIATANQGSEATYESGFVIDKFPISRPNLTFSTLTVSNMSPEDSSIYLCSVTTGGNQPQHFGDGTRLSIL.

This clonotype was picked up one time. The chain employs TRBV5-1 and TRBJ1-1, with D possibly matching TRBD1 (6 bases). Germline values: CDR1 SGHRS, CDR2 YFSETQ. CDR3 size: 14 residues. Trimming cost V 0 bases and J 4 bases, with 10 bases left between them. The DNA for the CDR3 is TGCGCCAGCAGCTTGGCCGGACAGTCCACTGAAGCTTTCTTT. It translates to CASSLAGQSTEAFF.

This chain joins TRBV6-1 and TRBJ2-1; D might be TRBD2 (5 bases). The V gene lost 2 bases and the J gene lost 8 bases, with 13 bases spanning the gap. This CDR3 spans 14 amino acids. CDR1 and CDR2 from the germline V gene are MNHNS and SASEGT. In DNA form, the CDR3 reads TGTGCCAGCAGTGAAATTGACGCGGGCGATGAGCAGTTCTTC. This translates into CASSEIDAGDEQFF.

The chain recombines TRBV12-3 or TRBV12-4 with TRBJ2-1, with a tentative D call TRBD2 (6 bases). Trimming took 6 bases from V and 9 from J, leaving 15 bases between them. This CDR3 contains 13 residues. CDR3 in amino acids: CASSYGRGVEQFF. The CDR3 DNA is TGTGCCAGCAGCTACGGGAGAGGGGTTGAGCAGTTCTTC.

This clonotype was seen more than once but under ten times. This chain joins TRBV24-1 and TRBJ2-1; D is ambiguous. This CDR3 comprises 12 residues. Trimming stripped 1 base from V and 5 bases from J, with 2 bases between. Germline V gene data show CDR1 as KGHDR and CDR2 as SFDVKD. DNA of the CDR3: TGTGCCACCAGTGATTTAAACAATGAGCAGTTCTTC. The encoded protein is CATSDLNNEQFF.

As regards this clonotype: Just one base apart from a much larger clone, this may be a read error. The rearrangement joins TRBV12-3 or TRBV12-4 to TRBJ1-1, with TRBD1 as a possible D gene (6 bases). This CDR3 region has 13 residues. The CDR3 reads CVSSPTGNTEAFF. DNA of the CDR3: TGTGTCAGCAGTCCGACAGGGAACACTGAAGCTTTCTTT.

The chain joins TRBV27 to TRBJ2-5; 9 nucleotides match TRBD2. Per germline, CDR1 MNHEY and CDR2 SMNVEV (reference sequence). This CDR3 has 16 residues. Trimming took 2 bases from V and 5 from J; bases not matched to a gene: 9. CDR3 sequence reads: CASSLLAGPLGETQYF. CDR3 nucleotides: TGTGCCAGCAGTTTACTAGCGGGGCCCTTGGGGGAGACCCAGTACTTC.

The chain has TRBV28 and TRBJ1-1; D is unresolved. This CDR3 contains 13 residues. Germline CDR1 is MDHEN and CDR2 is SYDVKM. V gave up 8 bases and J gave up 0 bases, with 10 bases separating them. The CDR3 DNA sequence: TGTGCCAGCCTCAGCCTAGTGAACACTGAAGCTTTCTTT. Translating it yields CASLSLVNTEAFF. Filled out from reference TRBV28 and TRBJ1-1, the complete variable domain reads DVKVTQSSRYLVKRTGEKVFLECVQDMDHENMFWYRQDPGLGLRLIYFSYDVKMKEKGDIPEGYSVSREKKERFSLILESASTNQTSMYLCASLSLVNTEAFFGQGTRLTVV.

The rearrangement links TRBV5-1 to TRBJ2-1, with 11 bases fitting TRBD2. The CDR3 runs 15 residues. V gave up 5 bases and J gave up 12 bases; unmatched junction bases: 13. Germline V gene lookup returns CDR1 SGHRS and CDR2 YFSETQ. CDR3 protein: CASRTGTSGLIRQFF. CDR3 coding DNA: TGCGCCAGCAGAACCGGGACTAGCGGCCTAATACGGCAGTTCTTC.

The chain recombines TRBV28 with TRBJ1-4, with D perhaps matching TRBD1 (5 bases). The germline CDR1 and CDR2 sequences are MDHEN and SYDVKM. V lost 3 bases, J lost 8 bases, and 19 bases lay in between. The CDR3 is made up of 16 amino acids. This chain's CDR3 is CASSFYPGTGREKLFF. In DNA, the CDR3 is TGTGCCAGCAGTTTTTACCCCGGGACGGGGAGGGAAAAACTGTTTTTT.

The table lists this clonotype with a few counts. The chain has TRBV5-1 and TRBJ1-5; 7 bases are shared with TRBD1. In germline, CDR1 is SGHRS, CDR2 YFSETQ. V was pared by 7 bases and J by 4 bases, with 8 bases of the junction left unmatched. The CDR3 extends over 14 amino acids. The CDR3 sequence: CASRIDRENQPQHF. In nucleotides, the CDR3 is TGCGCCAGCCGGATTGACAGGGAGAATCAGCCCCAGCATTTT.